This T cell receptor (beta chain) derives from a study of CD8+ T cells in alopecia areata. Overall study: Administration of oral tofacitinib to treated patients was at 5 to 10 mg twice daily.

The treatment here: oral pan-JAK inhibitor, 5-10 mg twice daily. As part of sample collection, lesional scalp punch biopsies and peripheral blood were taken from alopecia areata patients. This clone was counted only a few times. Its antigen is not known. The ends lost 2 bases at V and 4 bases at J; junction bases unmatched: 6. The germline CDR1 and CDR2 sequences are GTSNPN and SVGIG (reference sequence). This CDR3 has 14 residues. Notes on the study in general: Clarity of TCR sharing across patients fell short of that in mice, possibly HLA-related. Amid tofacitinib therapy, many expanded lesional clones stayed present in scalp and blood.

cDNA prepared by RNA extraction and subsequent reverse transcription served as the template for sequencing. The table came from immunoSEQ multiplex PCR; TCRdb's copy has only in-frame clones and leaves some out. The sample has around 300,000 clones, 45% to 70% seen once. The sequence was obtained from a human donor with alopecia areata. The sample consisted of CD4+ T cells sorted from blood, taken at roughly week 52, from a patient treated with tofacitinib. The genes are TRBV30 and TRBJ2-3; TRBD2 matches 7 bases. The CDR3 here is CAWSIGGNADTQYF. For the CDR3, the DNA is TGTGCCTGGAGTATCGGGGGGAACGCAGATACGCAGTATTTT.